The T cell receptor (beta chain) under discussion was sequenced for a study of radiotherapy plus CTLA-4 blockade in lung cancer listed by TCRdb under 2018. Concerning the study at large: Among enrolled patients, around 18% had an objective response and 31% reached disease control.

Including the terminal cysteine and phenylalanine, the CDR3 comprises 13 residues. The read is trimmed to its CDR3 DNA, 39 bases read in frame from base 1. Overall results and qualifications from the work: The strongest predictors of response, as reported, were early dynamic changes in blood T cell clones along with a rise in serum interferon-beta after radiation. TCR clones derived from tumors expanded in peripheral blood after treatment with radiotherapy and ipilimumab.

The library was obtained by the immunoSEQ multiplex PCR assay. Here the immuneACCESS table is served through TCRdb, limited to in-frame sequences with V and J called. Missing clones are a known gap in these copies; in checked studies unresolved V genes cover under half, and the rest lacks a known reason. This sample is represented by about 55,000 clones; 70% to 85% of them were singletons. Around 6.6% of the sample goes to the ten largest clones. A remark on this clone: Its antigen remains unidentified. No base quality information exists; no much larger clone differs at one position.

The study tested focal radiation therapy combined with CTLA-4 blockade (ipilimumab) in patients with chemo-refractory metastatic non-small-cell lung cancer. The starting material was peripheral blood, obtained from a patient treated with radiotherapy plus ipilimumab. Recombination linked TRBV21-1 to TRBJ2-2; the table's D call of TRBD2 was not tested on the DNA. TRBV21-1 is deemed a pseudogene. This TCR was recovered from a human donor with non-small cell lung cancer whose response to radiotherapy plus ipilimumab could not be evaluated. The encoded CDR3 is CASSWTGRGELFF. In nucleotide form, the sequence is TGTGCCAGCAGTTGGACTGGACGCGGGGAGCTGTTTTTT.